This T cell receptor beta chain derives from a study of regulatory T cells in long-lasting Graves disease. Stated time point: persistent/refractory GD, antithyroid drugs over 5 years with positive TRAb. With RNA extracted from PBMCs as input, the TCR library was made. Researchers made TCR beta libraries by using iRepertoire HTBI primers and running Arm-PCR on CDR3 regions. TCRdb recomputed calls from the multiplex PCR reads with MiXCR, one row per CDR3 protein. Among roughly 450,000 distinct CDR3 sequences listed, 20% were seen once. This CDR3 is built from 11 residues. The V gene's germline CDR1 is MNHEY and CDR2 SVGAGI. The ends were cut back, 2 bases at V and 4 bases at J, with 1 base in the middle. Concerning this clonotype: Antigen specificity is unknown.

Study-level points and caveats: Few sampled subjects may have lowered accuracy. TRBV28 was favored in persistent disease, as were TRBJ1-2 and TRBJ2-5. Persistent patients had a count of shared public clonotypes (under 3,000) that exceeded that of new patients (approximately 1,000).

The clonotype originates from a female donor with Graves disease. The gene calls are TRBV6-5 and TRBJ2-3; no definite D call. Sample: peripheral blood mononuclear cells (PBMCs), taken when the disease was refractory, from a patient treated with antithyroid drugs. Written as DNA, the CDR3 is TGTGCCAGCAGTTACCCAGATACGCAGTATTTT. Translating it yields CASSYPDTQYF.